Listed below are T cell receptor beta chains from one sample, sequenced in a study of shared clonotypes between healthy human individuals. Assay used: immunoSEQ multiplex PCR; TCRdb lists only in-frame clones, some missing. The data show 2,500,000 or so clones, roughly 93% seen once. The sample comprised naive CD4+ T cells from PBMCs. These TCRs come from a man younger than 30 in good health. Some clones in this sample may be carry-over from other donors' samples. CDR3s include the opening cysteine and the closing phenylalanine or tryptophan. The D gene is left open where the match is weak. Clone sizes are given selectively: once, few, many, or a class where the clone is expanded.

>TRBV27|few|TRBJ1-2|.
CARAGGRYGYTF
TGTGCCCGTGCCGGGGGGCGCTATGGCTACACCTTC
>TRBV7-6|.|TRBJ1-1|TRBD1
CASSVQGDYTEAFF
TGTGCCAGCAGCGTACAGGGGGACTATACTGAAGCTTTCTTT
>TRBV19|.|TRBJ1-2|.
CASSIVQDRGYTF
TGTGCCAGTAGTATAGTACAGGACAGAGGCTACACCTTC
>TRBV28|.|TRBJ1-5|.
CASSVTGFGNQPQHF
TGTGCCAGCAGCGTAACAGGGTTTGGCAATCAGCCCCAGCATTTT
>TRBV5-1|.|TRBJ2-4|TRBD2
CASSPGTSGSPVAKNIQYF
TGCGCCAGCAGCCCCGGGACTAGCGGGAGTCCGGTGGCCAAAAACATTCAGTACTTC
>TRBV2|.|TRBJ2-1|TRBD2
CASRAQSSGEQFF
TGTGCCAGCAGGGCTCAGTCTAGCGGTGAGCAGTTCTTC
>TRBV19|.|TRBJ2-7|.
CASSYRESYEQYF
TGTGCCAGTAGTTACAGGGAATCCTACGAGCAGTACTTC
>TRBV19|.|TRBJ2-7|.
CASSIDRSGAASYEQYF
TGTGCCAGTAGTATAGATCGATCGGGTGCGGCCTCCTACGAGCAGTACTTC
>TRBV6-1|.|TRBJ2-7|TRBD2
CASHLPGIAGGEQYF
TGTGCCAGCCACCTCCCGGGGATAGCGGGAGGCGAGCAGTACTTC
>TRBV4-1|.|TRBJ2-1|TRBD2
CASSQPGRDNEQFF
TGCGCCAGCAGCCAACCCGGGAGGGACAATGAGCAGTTCTTC
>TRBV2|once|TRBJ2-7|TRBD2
CASKEGGTSYF
TGTGCCAGCAAGGAGGGAGGGACCTCGTACTTC
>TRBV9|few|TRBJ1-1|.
CASSVTGGNTEAFF
TGTGCCAGCAGCGTAACAGGTGGGAACACTGAAGCTTTCTTT
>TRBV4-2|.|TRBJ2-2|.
CASSQGGLPAGELFF
TGTGCCAGCAGCCAAGGGGGACTCCCCGCCGGGGAGCTGTTTTTT
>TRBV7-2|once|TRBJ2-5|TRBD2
CASSSGGETQYF
TGTGCCAGCAGCTCGGGGGGGGAGACCCAGTACTTC
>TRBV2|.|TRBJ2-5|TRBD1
CASSGQGGQETQYF
TGTGCCAGCAGTGGACAGGGGGGCCAAGAGACCCAGTACTTC
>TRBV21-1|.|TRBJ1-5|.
CASTRSYSNQPQHF
TGTGCCAGCACGCGCAGTTATAGCAATCAGCCCCAGCATTTT
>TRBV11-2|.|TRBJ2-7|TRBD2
CASSHYDSGTEQYF
TGTGCCAGCAGCCATTATGACAGCGGGACCGAGCAGTACTTC
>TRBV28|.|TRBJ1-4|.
CASSAGTADNEKLFF
TGTGCCAGCAGTGCCGGGACGGCAGATAATGAAAAACTGTTTTTT
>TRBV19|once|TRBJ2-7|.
CATRRGQTYEQYF
TGTGCCACTCGCCGTGGGCAGACCTACGAGCAGTACTTC
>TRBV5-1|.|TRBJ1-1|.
CASSLGQMTEAFF
TGCGCCAGCAGTCTGGGTCAGATGACTGAAGCTTTCTTT
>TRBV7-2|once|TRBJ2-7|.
CASSLGRDGYEQYF
TGTGCCAGCAGCTTAGGACGGGACGGCTACGAGCAGTACTTC
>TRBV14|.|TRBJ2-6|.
CASSNRNGANVLTF
TGTGCCAGCAGCAACAGAAATGGGGCCAACGTCCTGACTTTC
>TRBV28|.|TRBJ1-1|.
CASQESANTEAFF
TGTGCATCGCAGGAGTCGGCTAACACTGAAGCTTTCTTT
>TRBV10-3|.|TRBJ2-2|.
CAISERGTSGELFF
TGTGCCATCAGTGAGAGGGGGACTTCCGGGGAGCTGTTTTTT
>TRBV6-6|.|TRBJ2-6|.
CASVPNIYGANVLTF
TGTGCCAGCGTACCGAACATCTATGGGGCCAACGTCCTGACTTTC
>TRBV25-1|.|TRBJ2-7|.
CASSAPSSYEQYF
TGTGCCAGCAGTGCCCCGTCTTCCTACGAGCAGTACTTC
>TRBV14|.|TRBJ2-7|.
CASSQYPERVEQYF
TGTGCCAGCAGCCAATACCCGGAGCGAGTCGAGCAGTACTTC
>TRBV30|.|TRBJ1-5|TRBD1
CAWSPTGVGNQPQHF
TGTGCCTGGAGTCCTACAGGGGTGGGAAATCAGCCCCAGCATTTT
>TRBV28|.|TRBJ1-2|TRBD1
CASSLWQGAGYTF
TGTGCCAGCAGTTTATGGCAGGGGGCTGGCTACACCTTC
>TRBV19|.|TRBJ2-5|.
CASSMYRGGETQYF
TGTGCCAGTAGTATGTACAGGGGAGGGGAGACCCAGTACTTC
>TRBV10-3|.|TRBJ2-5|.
CAISESIGPRVEGTQYF
TGTGCCATCAGTGAGTCGATCGGACCTCGGGTGGAGGGGACCCAGTACTTC
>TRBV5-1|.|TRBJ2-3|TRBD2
CASSQTSGRLSSTDTQYF
TGCGCCAGCAGCCAAACTAGCGGGAGGCTATCTAGCACAGATACGCAGTATTTT
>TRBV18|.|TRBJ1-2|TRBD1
CASSPTGAFDYGYTF
TGTGCCAGCTCTCCAACAGGGGCCTTTGACTATGGCTACACCTTC
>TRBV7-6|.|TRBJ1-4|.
CASSSLPPRKIGATNEKLFF
TGTGCCAGCAGCTCCCTTCCGCCCAGGAAAATTGGAGCAACTAATGAAAAACTGTTTTTT
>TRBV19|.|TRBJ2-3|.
CASSPGSTRTDTQYF
TGTGCCAGTAGTCCTGGCTCAACCCGCACAGATACGCAGTATTTT
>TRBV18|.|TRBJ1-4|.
CASSGGATATNEKLFF
TGTGCCAGCTCAGGGGGCGCCACGGCAACTAATGAAAAACTGTTTTTT
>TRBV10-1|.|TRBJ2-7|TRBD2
CASSESTSASYEQYF
TGCGCCAGCAGTGAGTCGACTAGCGCGTCCTACGAGCAGTACTTC
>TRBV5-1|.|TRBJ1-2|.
CASSLASGYGYTF
TGCGCCAGCAGCTTGGCGTCAGGGTATGGCTACACCTTC
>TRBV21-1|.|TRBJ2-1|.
CASSTPKHPGPPSYNEQFF
TGTGCCAGCAGCACTCCTAAGCACCCGGGACCTCCTTCCTACAATGAGCAGTTCTTC
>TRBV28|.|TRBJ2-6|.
CASSPQGYSGANVLTF
TGTGCCAGCAGTCCACAGGGCTACTCTGGGGCCAACGTCCTGACTTTC
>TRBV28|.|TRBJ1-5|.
CASSPRGLGEQPQHF
TGTGCCAGCAGTCCCAGGGGTTTGGGAGAACAGCCCCAGCATTTT
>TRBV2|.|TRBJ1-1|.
CASSEEEGTEAFF
TGTGCCAGCAGTGAAGAGGAGGGTACTGAAGCTTTCTTT
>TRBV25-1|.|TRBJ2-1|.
CASSESGALQNEQFF
TGTGCCAGCAGTGAGTCGGGGGCATTGCAAAATGAGCAGTTCTTC
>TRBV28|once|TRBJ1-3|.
CASSLGPSGNTIYF
TGTGCCAGCAGTTTAGGTCCATCTGGAAACACCATATATTTT
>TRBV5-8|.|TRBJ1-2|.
CASSLARGRYGYTF
TGTGCCAGCAGCTTGGCCAGGGGCCGCTATGGCTACACCTTC
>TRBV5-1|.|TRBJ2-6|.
CASSLVYRSGANVLTF
TGCGCCAGCAGCTTGGTGTATCGCTCTGGGGCCAACGTCCTGACTTTC
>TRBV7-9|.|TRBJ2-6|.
CASSDILRASGANVLTF
TGTGCCAGCAGCGATATTCTACGGGCCTCTGGGGCCAACGTCCTGACTTTC
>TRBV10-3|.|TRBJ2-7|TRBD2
CATSVREREQYF
TGTGCCACCTCTGTGCGGGAGAGGGAGCAGTACTTC
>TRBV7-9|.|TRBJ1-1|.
CASSQRSGTTEAFF
TGTGCCAGCAGCCAGAGGTCCGGGACTACTGAAGCTTTCTTT
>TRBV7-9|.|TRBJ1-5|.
CASSIGGDQPQHF
TGTGCCAGCAGCATAGGGGGAGATCAGCCCCAGCATTTT
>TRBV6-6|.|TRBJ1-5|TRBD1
CASSYPRQGDNQPQHF
TGTGCCAGCAGTTACCCTCGACAGGGGGACAATCAGCCCCAGCATTTT
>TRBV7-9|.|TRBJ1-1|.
CASSLPLGRPNTEAFF
TGTGCCAGCAGCTTACCTCTTGGGCGGCCGAACACTGAAGCTTTCTTT